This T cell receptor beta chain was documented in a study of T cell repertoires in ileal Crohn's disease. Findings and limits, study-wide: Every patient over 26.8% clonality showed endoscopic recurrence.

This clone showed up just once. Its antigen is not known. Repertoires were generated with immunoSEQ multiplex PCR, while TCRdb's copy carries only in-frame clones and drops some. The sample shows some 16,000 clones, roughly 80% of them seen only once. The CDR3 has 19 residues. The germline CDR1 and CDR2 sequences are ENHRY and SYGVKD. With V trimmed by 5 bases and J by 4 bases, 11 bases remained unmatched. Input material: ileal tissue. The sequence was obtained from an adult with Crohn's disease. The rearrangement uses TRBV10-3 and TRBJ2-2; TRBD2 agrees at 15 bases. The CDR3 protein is CAISTPGLAGGSSTGELFF. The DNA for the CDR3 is TGTGCCATCAGTACCCCGGGACTAGCGGGGGGCTCAAGCACCGGGGAGCTGTTTTTT.